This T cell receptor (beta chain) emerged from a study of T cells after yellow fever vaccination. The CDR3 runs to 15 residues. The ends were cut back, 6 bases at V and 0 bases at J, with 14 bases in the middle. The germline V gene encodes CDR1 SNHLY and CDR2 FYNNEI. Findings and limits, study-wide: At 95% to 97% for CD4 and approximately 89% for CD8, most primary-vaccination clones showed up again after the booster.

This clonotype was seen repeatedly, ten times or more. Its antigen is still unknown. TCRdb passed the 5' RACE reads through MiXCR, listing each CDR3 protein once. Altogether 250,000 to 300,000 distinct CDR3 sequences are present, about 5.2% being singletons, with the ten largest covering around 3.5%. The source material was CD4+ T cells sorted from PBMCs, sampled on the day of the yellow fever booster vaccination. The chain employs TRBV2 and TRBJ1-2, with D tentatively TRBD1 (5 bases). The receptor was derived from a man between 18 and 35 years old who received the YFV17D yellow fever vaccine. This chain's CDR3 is CASSAIRTTNYGYTF. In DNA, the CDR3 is TGTGCCAGCAGCGCGATACGGACAACTAACTATGGCTACACCTTC.